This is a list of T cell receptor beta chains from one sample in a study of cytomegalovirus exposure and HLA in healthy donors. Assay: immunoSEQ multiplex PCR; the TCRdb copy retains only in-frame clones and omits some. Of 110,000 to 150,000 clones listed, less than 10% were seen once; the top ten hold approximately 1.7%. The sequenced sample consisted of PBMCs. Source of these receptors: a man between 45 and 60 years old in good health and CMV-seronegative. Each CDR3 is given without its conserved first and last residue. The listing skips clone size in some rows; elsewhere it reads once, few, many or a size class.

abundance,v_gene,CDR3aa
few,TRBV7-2,ASSLVGGASSYEQY
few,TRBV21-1,ASSKCCGRPASYEQY
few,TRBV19,ASSIRAGDEKLF
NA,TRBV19,ASSIVSGGARNEQF
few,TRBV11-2,ASSLAGGGDIQY
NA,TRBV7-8,ASSVQGSEGNTIY
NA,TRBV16,ASSQGSGDGYGYT
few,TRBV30,AWGTGLGEKLF
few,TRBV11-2,ASSLGGTGNSPLH
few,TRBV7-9,ASSPVPGQGVRTGELF
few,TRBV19,ASRKEEWNTEAF
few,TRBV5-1,ASSPSGGSINEQF
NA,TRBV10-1,ASSEVGRNTDTQY
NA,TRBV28,ASSLELYEQY
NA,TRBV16,ASSEGTVGNQPQH
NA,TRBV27,ASSFLRGTTEAF
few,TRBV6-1,ASRGAGDNEQF
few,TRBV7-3,ASSLIGKGNTEAF
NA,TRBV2,ASRLAGTYEQY
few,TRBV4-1,ASSQDQANLNYGYT
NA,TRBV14,ASSTWDTSFIQY
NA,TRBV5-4,ASSLDSGNTIY
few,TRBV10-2,ASIEYLTDTQY
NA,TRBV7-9,ASSLWTGSSYEQY
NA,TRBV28,ASTPRGEGNNEQF
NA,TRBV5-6,ASSLGSGVTDTQY
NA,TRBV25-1,ASTRGFGTVETQY
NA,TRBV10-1,ASRGQQNTGELF
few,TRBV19,ASSKNPGQGYGYT
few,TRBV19,ASSTLSDRVAYGYT
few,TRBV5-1,ASSVQGAQDYGYT
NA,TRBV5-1,ASSLVLAQSYEQY
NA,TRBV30,AWSVSLLQGPGQPQH
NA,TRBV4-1,ASSRPGSTEAF
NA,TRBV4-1,ASSARTGVNYGYT
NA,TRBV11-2,ASSLRYSGSTHEKLF
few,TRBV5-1,ASSLDRNTGELF
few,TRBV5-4,ASSSGGANWDTEAF
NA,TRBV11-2,ASSLGDNVQETQY
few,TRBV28,ASSGDRMSWVREKLF
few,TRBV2,ASNLDLNTEAF
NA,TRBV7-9,ASSPTSGGYNEQF
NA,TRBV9,ASNRAGNSYEQY